The clone carrying this T cell receptor (beta chain) was seen ten or more times. Antigen: not known. The data were obtained in a study of T-cell reconstitution after alpha-beta-depleted transplantation in children. Study-level points and caveats: Some patients' high day-60 TCRbeta diversity was attributed to recipient cells surviving conditioning. Reports say that about two months after transplant, the alpha-beta T cells came out of several hundred graft clones that had expanded. T-cell counts and diversity were attributed mostly to newly produced T cells one year after transplant.

V gave up 5 bases and J gave up 5 bases, with 18 bases separating them. Germline CDR1 SQVTM, CDR2 ANQGSEA. The CDR3 is 15 residues long. It was with unique molecular identifiers that the TCRbeta library was prepared. TCRdb passed the PCR reads through MiXCR, listing each CDR3 protein once. The sample carries about 70,000 distinct CDR3 sequences, 11% recorded once. This material consisted of PBMCs, taken before TCRalphabeta/CD19-depleted stem cell transplant. This sequence was found in a boy between 10 and 17 years old with acute myeloid leukemia, due to receive a stem cell transplant. The chain recombines TRBV29-1 with TRBJ1-4; possibly TRBD1 for D (5 bases). CDR3 sequence reads: CSVSGQAGRNEKLFF. CDR3 in DNA: TGCAGCGTTTCGGGGCAGGCGGGAAGGAATGAAAAACTGTTTTTT. Supplemented by reference TRBV29-1 and TRBJ1-4, the full variable domain reads SAVISQKPSRDICQRGTSLTIQCQVDSQVTMMFWYRQQPGQSLTLIATANQGSEATYESGFVIDKFPISRPNLTFSTLTVSNMSPEDSSIYLCSVSGQAGRNEKLFFGSGTQLSVL.